Sequencing of this T cell receptor beta chain was carried out in a study of blood T cell repertoires in COVID-19. Study context: The United States, Italy and Spain provided the acute and convalescent COVID-19 samples. PBMCs, B-cell-depleted T cells, or T cells provided the cDNA or gDNA that made up the material.

Measured with immunoSEQ multiplex PCR; TCRdb has only the in-frame clones, and not every one. The table shows 150,000 to 200,000 clones, with approximately 90% occurring only once. CDR1 and CDR2 (germline): MNHEY, SVGAGI. This CDR3 is 13 amino acids long. J lost 6 bases, V lost 6 bases, and 4 bases had no gene match. Specimen: peripheral blood. V and J are TRBV6-5 and TRBJ1-2; 10 bases match TRBD1. The sequence was collected from a middle-aged man with active or convalescent COVID-19. CDR3 sequence: CASSRDRGNGYTF. The CDR3 coding sequence is TGTGCCAGCAGCCGGGACAGGGGAAATGGCTACACCTTC.